The 9 T cell receptor beta chains given below trace back to one sample, sequenced in a study of cytomegalovirus exposure and HLA in healthy donors. This PCR relied on a set of 60 Vbeta primers and 13 Jbeta primers. Sequenced by immunoSEQ multiplex PCR; TCRdb stores in-frame clones only, minus some. The sample shows roughly 230,000 clones, approximately 78% of them seen only once. The sample was PBMCs. These receptors originate from a boy aged 5-17 years in good health and CMV-seronegative.

CDR3 sequence reads: CASSRLAGEVGTQYF. The DNA of the CDR3 is TGTGCCAGCAGTAGGCTAGCGGGAGAGGTTGGTACGCAGTATTTT. The chain links TRBV6-4 to TRBJ2-3, with 10 bases identical to TRBD2. Germline V gene lookup returns CDR1 MRHNA and CDR2 SNTAGT. The CDR3 has 15 residues. Unmatched junction bases numbered 10, after V lost 5 bases and J lost 8 bases.

The chain links TRBV2 to TRBJ2-5, with TRBD2 identical over 9 bases. CDR3 length: 12 residues. CDR1 and CDR2 (germline): SNHLY, FYNNEI. The ends lost 5 bases at V and 5 bases at J; junction bases unmatched: 0. The CDR3 region is CASSTSGETQYF. CDR3 nucleotides: TGTGCCAGCAGTACTAGCGGGGAGACCCAGTACTTC.

The chain joins TRBV18 to TRBJ2-7, with D possibly being TRBD2 (6 bases). This CDR3 is built from 15 residues. Germline V gene data show CDR1 as KGHSH and CDR2 as LQKENI. V was clipped by 3 bases and J by 0 bases, with 12 bases between them. CDR3 sequence: CASSPPGATSYEQYF. CDR3 nucleotides: TGTGCCAGCTCACCCCCGGGAGCGACCTCCTACGAGCAGTACTTC.

The V and J genes are TRBV28 and TRBJ1-2; D possibly corresponds to TRBD1 (6 bases). CDR1 and CDR2 (germline): MDHEN, SYDVKM. The CDR3 has 14 residues. Between the trimmed V and J ends, which lost 4 bases and 4 bases, there was a span of 13 bases. The CDR3 DNA reads TGTGCCAGCAGTTCCCCTCGGGACATCTATGGCTACACCTTC. This gives the protein CASSSPRDIYGYTF.

The chain uses TRBV19 and TRBJ2-3, with TRBD2 matching 12 bases. Germline loops: CDR1 LNHDA, CDR2 SQIVND (reference sequence). The CDR3 spans 16 residues. Trimming removed 3 bases from V and 4 bases from J; junction bases left unmatched: 5. The CDR3 DNA reads as TGTGCCAGTAGTATCCGGACTAGCGGGGTAGCAGATACGCAGTATTTT. Translating gives CASSIRTSGVADTQYF.

The chain has TRBV5-4 and TRBJ1-3; no clear D gene. The germline gives CDR1 SGHNT, CDR2 YYREEE (reference sequence). The CDR3 is 17 amino acids. V lost 0 bases to trimming and J lost 2 bases, with 15 bases between them. CDR3 loop: CASSLAGGPVAGNTIYF. In DNA, the CDR3 is TGTGCCAGCAGCTTGGCCGGTGGGCCGGTGGCTGGAAACACCATATATTTT.

The chain carries TRBV6-1 and TRBJ1-6; 11 bases map to TRBD1. V was clipped by 2 bases and J by 3 bases; unmatched bases: 6. Germline CDR1 and CDR2: MNHNS and SASEGT. This CDR3 region has 18 residues. CDR3 region: CASSELAGTGGYNSPLHF. The CDR3 DNA reads TGTGCCAGCAGTGAATTAGCCGGGACAGGGGGCTATAATTCACCCCTCCACTTT.

The chain carries TRBV6-5 and TRBJ2-5; maybe TRBD2 (5 bases). The CDR3 has 16 amino acids. Deletions cut 0 bases from V and 4 bases from J, with 15 bases between. The germline V gene encodes CDR1 MNHEY and CDR2 SVGAGI. This CDR3 is CASSYSIGSGGETQYF. The CDR3 DNA reads TGTGCCAGCAGTTACTCGATCGGGTCTGGAGGAGAGACCCAGTACTTC.

This clone has just a few counts. The chain uses TRBV7-2 and TRBJ1-1; TRBD1 might be the D (5 bases). Germline CDR1 reads SGHTA; CDR2 reads FQGNSA. Trimming removed 3 bases at V and 3 bases at J, with 14 bases between. The CDR3 loop spans 15 amino acids. The CDR3 is CASSFSQGGYTEAFF. DNA for the CDR3: TGTGCCAGCAGCTTCTCCCAGGGAGGTTACACTGAAGCTTTCTTT.